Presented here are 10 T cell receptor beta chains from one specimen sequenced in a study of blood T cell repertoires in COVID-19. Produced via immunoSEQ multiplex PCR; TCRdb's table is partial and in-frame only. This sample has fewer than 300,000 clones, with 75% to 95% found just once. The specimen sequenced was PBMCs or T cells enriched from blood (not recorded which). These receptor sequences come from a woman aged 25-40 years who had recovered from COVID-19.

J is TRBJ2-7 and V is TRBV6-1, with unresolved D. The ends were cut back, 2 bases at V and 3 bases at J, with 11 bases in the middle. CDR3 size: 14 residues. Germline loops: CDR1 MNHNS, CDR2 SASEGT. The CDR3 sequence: CASSEFVRVYEQYF. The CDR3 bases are TGTGCCAGCAGTGAATTTGTCCGGGTCTACGAGCAGTACTTC.

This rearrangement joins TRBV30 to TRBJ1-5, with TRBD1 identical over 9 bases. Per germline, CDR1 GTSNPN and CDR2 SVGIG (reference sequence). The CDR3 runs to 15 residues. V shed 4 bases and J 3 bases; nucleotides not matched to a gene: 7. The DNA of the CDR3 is TGTGCCTGGACCATCGGGACAGGGAACAATCAGCCCCAGCATTTT. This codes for CAWTIGTGNNQPQHF.

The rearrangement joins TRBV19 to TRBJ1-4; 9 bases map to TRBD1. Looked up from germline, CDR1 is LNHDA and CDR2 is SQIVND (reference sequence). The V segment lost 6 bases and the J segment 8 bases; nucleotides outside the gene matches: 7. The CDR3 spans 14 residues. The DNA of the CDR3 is TGTGCCAGTAGGGCACAGGGGGCGTCGGAAAAACTGTTTTTT. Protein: CASRAQGASEKLFF.

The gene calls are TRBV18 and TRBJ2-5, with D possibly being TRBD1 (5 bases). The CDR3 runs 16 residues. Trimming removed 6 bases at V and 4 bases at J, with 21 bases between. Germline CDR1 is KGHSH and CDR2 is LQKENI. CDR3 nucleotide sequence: TGTGCCAGCTCCGCAAGCTTAGGACAAGGGTTAGAGACCCAGTACTTC. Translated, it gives CASSASLGQGLETQYF.

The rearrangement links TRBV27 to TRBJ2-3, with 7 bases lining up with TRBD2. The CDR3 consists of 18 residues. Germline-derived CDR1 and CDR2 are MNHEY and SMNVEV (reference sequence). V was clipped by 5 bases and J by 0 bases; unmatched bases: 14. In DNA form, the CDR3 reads TGTGCCAGCAGTCACCCGCCTTGGGAGGGGTTTAGCACAGATACGCAGTATTTT. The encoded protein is CASSHPPWEGFSTDTQYF.

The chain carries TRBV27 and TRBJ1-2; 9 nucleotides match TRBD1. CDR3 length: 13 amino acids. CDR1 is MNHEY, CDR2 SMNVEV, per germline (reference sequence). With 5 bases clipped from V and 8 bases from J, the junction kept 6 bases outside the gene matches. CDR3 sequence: CASSITGGVGYTF. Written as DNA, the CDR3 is TGTGCCAGCAGTATTACAGGGGGCGTGGGCTACACCTTC.

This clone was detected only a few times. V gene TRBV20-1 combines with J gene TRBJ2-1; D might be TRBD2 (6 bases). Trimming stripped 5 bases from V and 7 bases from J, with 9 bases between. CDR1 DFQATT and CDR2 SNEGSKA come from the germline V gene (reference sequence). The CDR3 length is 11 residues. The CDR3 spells CSAPRGNEQFF. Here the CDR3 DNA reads TGCAGTGCTCCCCGGGGGAATGAGCAGTTCTTC.

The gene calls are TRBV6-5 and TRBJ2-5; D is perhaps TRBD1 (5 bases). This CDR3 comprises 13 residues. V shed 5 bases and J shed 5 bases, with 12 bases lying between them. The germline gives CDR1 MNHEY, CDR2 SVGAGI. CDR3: CASSPPGLETQYF. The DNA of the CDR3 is TGTGCCAGCAGTCCCCCAGGGTTGGAGACCCAGTACTTC.

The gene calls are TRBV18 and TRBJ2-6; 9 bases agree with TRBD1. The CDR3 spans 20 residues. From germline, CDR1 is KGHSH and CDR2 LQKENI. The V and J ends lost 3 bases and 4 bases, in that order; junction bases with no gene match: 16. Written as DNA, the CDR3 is TGTGCCAGCTCACCGCCGGGAGTCCGGGACAGGGTCTCCGGGGCCAACGTCCTGACTTTC. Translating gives CASSPPGVRDRVSGANVLTF. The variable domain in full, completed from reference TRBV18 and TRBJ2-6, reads NAGVMQNPRHLVRRRGQEARLRCSPMKGHSHVYWYRQLPEEGLKFMVYLQKENIIDESGMPKERFSAEFPKEGPSILRIQQVVRGDSAAYFCASSPPGVRDRVSGANVLTFGAGSRLTVL.

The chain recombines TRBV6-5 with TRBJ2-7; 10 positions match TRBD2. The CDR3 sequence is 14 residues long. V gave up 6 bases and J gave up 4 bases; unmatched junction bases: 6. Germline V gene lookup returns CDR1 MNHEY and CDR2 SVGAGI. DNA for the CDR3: TGTGCCAGCAGATCCCTAGCGGGAGAGTACGAGCAGTACTTC. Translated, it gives CASRSLAGEYEQYF.